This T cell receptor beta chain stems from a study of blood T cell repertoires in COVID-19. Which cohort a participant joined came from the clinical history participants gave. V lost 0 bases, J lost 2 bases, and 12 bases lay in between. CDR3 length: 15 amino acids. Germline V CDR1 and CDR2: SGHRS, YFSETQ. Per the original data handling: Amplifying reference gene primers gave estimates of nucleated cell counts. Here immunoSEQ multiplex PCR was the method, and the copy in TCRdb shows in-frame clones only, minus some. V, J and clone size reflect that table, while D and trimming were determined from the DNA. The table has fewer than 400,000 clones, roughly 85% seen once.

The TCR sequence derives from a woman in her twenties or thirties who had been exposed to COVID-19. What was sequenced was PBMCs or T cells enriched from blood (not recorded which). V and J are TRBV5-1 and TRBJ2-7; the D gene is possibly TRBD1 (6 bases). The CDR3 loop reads CASSLGDRLTYEQYF. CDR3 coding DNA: TGCGCCAGCAGCTTGGGAGACAGGTTGACCTACGAGCAGTACTTC.